The 5 T cell receptor beta chains given below trace back to one sample, sequenced in a study of OX40 agonist ivuxolimab in advanced cancers. Profiled with immunoSEQ multiplex PCR; TCRdb holds only in-frame clones, not every one. The sample consists of just under 95,000 clones, roughly 84% of them appearing once. Here the sequenced sample was CD4+ or CD8+ T cells sorted from blood, taken in a trial of the OX40 agonist ivuxolimab. These receptors were taken from an adult with an advanced solid tumor such as melanoma, head and neck, liver or kidney cancer.

The rearrangement joins TRBV27 to TRBJ2-5, with a tentative D call TRBD2 (5 bases). The V end lost 0 bases, the J end lost 5 bases, and 22 bases lay between the germline ends. This CDR3 contains 18 residues. Germline CDR1 is MNHEY and CDR2 is SMNVEV (reference sequence). CDR3 sequence reads: CASSLSMGALGYEETQYF. In DNA form, the CDR3 reads TGTGCCAGCAGTTTATCGATGGGCGCACTAGGATACGAGGAGACCCAGTACTTC.

The chain recombines TRBV11-2 with TRBJ2-3; a weak D match, TRBD2 (5 bases). The germline V and J ends were trimmed by 5 bases and 2 bases, with 17 bases remaining between them. Germline V gene data show CDR1 as SGHAT and CDR2 as FQNNGV. The CDR3 covers 16 residues. In nucleotides, the CDR3 is TGTGCCAGCAGCGACCTCGGGGTGGGGTACACAGATACGCAGTATTTT. Its protein product is CASSDLGVGYTDTQYF. Full variable domain (rest looked up from reference TRBV11-2 and TRBJ2-3): EAGVAQSPRYKIIEKRQSVAFWCNPISGHATLYWYQQILGQGPKLLIQFQNNGVVDDSQLPKDRFSAERLKGVDSTLKIQPAKLEDSAVYLCASSDLGVGYTDTQYFGPGTRLTVL.

CDR3 amino acids: CATGGETGVVKEAFF. DNA for the CDR3: TGTGCCACGGGAGGGGAAACAGGGGTTGTTAAGGAAGCTTTCTTT. The rearrangement joins TRBV6-5 to TRBJ1-1; 7 nucleotides align to TRBD1. V shed 10 bases, J shed 8 bases, and the junction held 19 bases outside the gene matches. The CDR3 runs to 15 residues. The germline CDR1 and CDR2 sequences are MNHEY and SVGAGI.

The CDR3: CASSGRGDGEQYF. CDR3 DNA: TGTGCCAGCAGTGGGCGTGGGGATGGCGAGCAGTACTTC. This chain joins TRBV5-5 and TRBJ2-7; D not certain. CDR3 length: 13 residues. Looked up from germline, CDR1 is SGHKS and CDR2 is YYEKEE (reference sequence). V lost 5 bases, J lost 6 bases, and 15 bases lay in between.

There are a few counts of this clone. The chain combines TRBV11-1 with TRBJ2-3, with D unresolved. Germline values: CDR1 SGHAT, CDR2 FQDESV (reference sequence). The CDR3 is made up of 17 amino acids. The V end was cut by 5 bases, the J end by 0 bases, with 18 bases between. The chain's CDR3 is CASSPYRWGTSTDTQYF. CDR3 DNA sequence: TGTGCCAGCAGCCCCTACCGTTGGGGAACTAGCACAGATACGCAGTATTTT.